This entry lists 4 T cell receptor beta chains sequenced from one sample in a study of T cell responses to AZD1222 COVID-19 vaccine (dated by TCRdb to the early 2020s). The sample's time point label, decoded: about 28 days (+/-7) after the second vaccine dose. The library was obtained by the immunoSEQ multiplex PCR assay. Here the immuneACCESS table is served through TCRdb, limited to in-frame sequences with V and J called. Missing clones are a known gap in these copies; in checked studies unresolved V genes cover under half, and the rest lacks a known reason. This sample lists roughly 150,000 clones; around 90% were detected once. The ten most abundant clones make up around 0.99% of the sample. Source: peripheral blood, taken 28 days after the second AZD1222 dose. The receptors shown here come from an adult who received the AZD1222 COVID-19 vaccine.

The chain employs TRBV29-1 and TRBJ2-3; TRBD1 matches at 10 bases. J lost 7 bases, V lost 6 bases, and 10 bases had no gene match. Germline CDR1 SQVTM, CDR2 ANQGSEA. This CDR3 region has 14 residues. The CDR3 sequence is CSVRTGTGVNTQYF. The CDR3 coding sequence is TGCAGCGTCCGGACCGGGACAGGGGTAAATACGCAGTATTTT.

This clone occurred a few times. This rearrangement joins TRBV5-4 to TRBJ2-1; TRBD1 matches at 9 bases. Germline values: CDR1 SGHNT, CDR2 YYREEE (reference sequence). The CDR3 consists of 16 residues. J was trimmed by 4 bases and V by 2 bases; bases with no gene match: 7. In nucleotides, the CDR3 is TGTGCCAGCAGCTTCCGTGGGGACAGGGCGTACAATGAGCAGTTCTTC. As protein: CASSFRGDRAYNEQFF.

There are a few counts of this clone. This chain connects TRBV7-2 to TRBJ2-3; tentative D call: TRBD2 (5 bases). This CDR3 region has 18 residues. Germline CDR1 and CDR2: SGHTA and FQGNSA. V was clipped by 2 bases and J by 1 base, with 19 bases between them. The CDR3 spells CASSLLLGFSRRTDTQYF. The CDR3 nucleotides are TGTGCCAGCAGCTTATTACTAGGGTTCTCTCGTCGCACAGATACGCAGTATTTT.

V gene TRBV15 combines with J gene TRBJ2-5; D perhaps matches TRBD2 (7 bases). The CDR3 spans 14 residues. The V end lost 7 bases, the J end lost 5 bases, and 17 bases lay between the germline ends. Per the germline V gene, CDR1 is LNHNV and CDR2 is YYDKDF (reference sequence). The DNA of the CDR3 is TGTGCCACCACTGACCCGGGGGGCAGCGAGACCCAGTACTTC. Protein sequence: CATTDPGGSETQYF.